In this sample, the clone carrying this T cell receptor (beta chain) turned up once. This specimen belongs to a study of shared clonotypes between healthy human individuals. Clones were read by immunoSEQ multiplex PCR, and TCRdb kept only the in-frame ones, dropping some. Among over a million clones listed, approximately 97% were seen once. This CDR3 region has 15 residues. V lost 5 bases to trimming and J lost 5 bases, with 18 bases between them. CDR1 is SNHLY, CDR2 FYNNEI, per germline. V and J are TRBV2 and TRBJ2-5; no clear D gene. This sequence originates from a man aged 25 to 45 in good health. What was sequenced was naive CD4+ T cells sorted from blood. Subset denoted: CD45RA+ positively selected. In DNA, the CDR3 is TGTGCCAGCAGTCCAAGTCCGATTGTCAGGGAGACCCAGTACTTC. This codes for CASSPSPIVRETQYF.